This T cell receptor (beta chain) came from a study of regulatory T cells in long-lasting Graves disease. Time point noted: newly diagnosed GD, antithyroid drugs for less than 3 months. Researchers made the TCR library from RNA that was extracted from PBMCs. Patients met American Thyroid Association criteria for Graves' disease. This CDR3 contains 15 residues. V shed 7 bases and J shed 4 bases, with 16 bases lying between them. For TCR beta, libraries came from iRepertoire HTBI primers and Arm-PCR of CDR3 regions. TCRdb called the multiplex PCR reads again in MiXCR, with one record for every CDR3 protein. Of some 250,000 distinct CDR3 sequences listed, 15% to 20% are singletons. This clonotype was counted at least ten times. This same sample was also taken into another study, of T cells in Graves' hyperthyroidism and ophthalmopathy.

This TCR was recovered from a woman aged 25 to 45 with Graves disease. The chain combines TRBV12-3 or TRBV12-4 with TRBJ2-2; D is perhaps TRBD2 (7 bases). This sample comprised peripheral blood mononuclear cells (PBMCs), obtained at new diagnosis, from a patient treated with antithyroid drugs. In DNA form, the CDR3 reads TGTGCCAGCACCCCTGGGGGGGCGGGCACCGGGGAGCTGTTTTTT. This encodes CASTPGGAGTGELFF.